Each of the 29 T cell receptor beta chains below was sequenced from the same sample in a study of blood T cell repertoires in COVID-19. Sequencing was performed with immunoSEQ multiplex PCR; in TCRdb, only in-frame clones are kept and a portion is missing. The repertoire holds 250,000 to 300,000 clones, with roughly 90% as singletons. The sequenced sample consisted of PBMCs or T cells enriched from blood (not recorded which). The receptor source for this set is a woman aged 35 to 49 with acute COVID-19.

This clone is a singleton in its sample. The V gene is TRBV30, the J gene TRBJ1-6; D gene unclear. Trimming removed 0 bases at V and 9 bases at J, with 6 bases between. The CDR3 length is 12 residues. Per germline, CDR1 GTSNPN and CDR2 SVGIG (reference sequence). The CDR3 coding sequence is TGTGCCTGGAGTGTAACGGGTTCACCCCTCCACTTT. This translates into CAWSVTGSPLHF. The entire variable domain, with the rest obtained from reference TRBV30 and TRBJ1-6, is as follows: SQTIHQWPATLVQPVGSPLSLECTVEGTSNPNLYWYRQAAGRGLQLLFYSVGIGQISSEVPQNLSASRPQDRQFILSSKKLLLSDSGFYLCAWSVTGSPLHFGNGTRLTVT.

This clone was detected once. CDR3 sequence reads: CASSASYEQYF. The CDR3 DNA sequence: TGTGCCAGCAGCGCGTCCTACGAGCAGTACTTC. V gene TRBV5-4 combines with J gene TRBJ2-7; D gene ambiguous. The length of the CDR3 is 11 residues. V lost 4 bases and J lost 1, with 3 bases in between. CDR1 is SGHNT and CDR2 is YYREEE in the germline V gene (reference sequence).

V usage is TRBV7-2 and J usage is TRBJ2-5; D unresolved. The V end was cut by 8 bases, the J end by 2 bases, with 6 bases between. This CDR3 has 11 residues. Per the germline V gene, CDR1 is SGHTA and CDR2 is FQGNSA. In DNA form, the CDR3 reads TGTGCCAGCGGCAGGCAAGAGACCCAGTACTTC. Its translation: CASGRQETQYF.

This rearrangement joins TRBV6-2 or TRBV6-3 to TRBJ2-1, with 12 bases identical to TRBD2. J lost 5 bases, V lost 5 bases, and 1 base had no gene match. Germline-derived CDR1 and CDR2 are MNHEY and SVGEGT. This CDR3 comprises 14 residues. The CDR3 protein is CASSRLAGDNEQFF. For the CDR3, the DNA is TGTGCCAGCAGTAGACTAGCGGGAGACAATGAGCAGTTCTTC.

V usage is TRBV7-2 and J usage is TRBJ2-1; 16 bases line up with TRBD2. V shed 5 bases and J 8 bases; nucleotides not matched to a gene: 9. Germline CDR1 reads SGHTA; CDR2 reads FQGNSA. The CDR3 has 17 amino acids. The CDR3 is CASSKGLAGGSGYEQFF. CDR3 bases: TGTGCCAGCAGCAAGGGACTAGCGGGAGGGTCGGGCTATGAGCAGTTCTTC.

The rearrangement links TRBV24-1 to TRBJ2-2, with 9 positions matching TRBD2. Trimming at V came to 1 base and at J to 7 bases, leaving 6 bases not matched to a gene. This CDR3 has 16 amino acids. Germline assignment: CDR1 KGHDR and CDR2 SFDVKD. The CDR3 bases are TGTGCCACCAGTGATTTCGAAGCGGGAGGAAGCGGGGAGCTGTTTTTT. Its protein product is CATSDFEAGGSGELFF.

The J gene is TRBJ2-7, the V gene TRBV6-2 or TRBV6-3, with 10 bases identical to TRBD2. The V segment lost 7 bases and the J segment 5 bases; nucleotides outside the gene matches: 14. Germline CDR1 reads MNHEY; CDR2 reads SVGEGT. The CDR3 covers 16 residues. The CDR3 here is CASTPYGLAGADEQYF. CDR3 sequence (DNA): TGTGCCAGCACCCCTTACGGTCTAGCGGGAGCTGACGAGCAGTACTTC.

This clone was seen once. Other DNA sequences in the same sample also yield this CDR3. This chain uses TRBV18 with TRBJ1-1, with D unresolved. V was trimmed by 2 bases and J by 0 bases, leaving 4 bases between them. Germline CDR1 reads KGHSH; CDR2 reads LQKENI. The CDR3 length is 13 residues. The CDR3 coding sequence is TGTGCCAGCTCACCAGGGCTGAACACTGAAGCTTTCTTT. Translated: CASSPGLNTEAFF.

This CDR3 reads CAIPSLLGRTLEKDTEAFF. CDR3 bases: TGTGCCATCCCTTCCCTCCTAGGACGGACTCTCGAGAAGGACACTGAAGCTTTCTTT. J is TRBJ1-1 and V is TRBV10-3; D not resolved. The CDR3 totals 19 residues. CDR1 and CDR2 (germline): ENHRY, SYGVKD. The germline V and J ends were trimmed by 8 bases and 3 bases, with 31 bases remaining between them.

The chain has TRBV24-1 and TRBJ1-3; 11 bases map to TRBD1. The junction had 4 bases not matched to a gene; V was cut back by 4 bases and J by 3 bases. CDR3 size: 16 residues. Germline-derived CDR1 and CDR2 are KGHDR and SFDVKD. The CDR3 loop reads CATSDPGQGVGNTIYF. CDR3 DNA sequence: TGTGCCACCAGTGACCCGGGACAGGGGGTTGGAAACACCATATATTTT.

The chain joins TRBV3-1 (or the pseudogene TRBV3-2) to TRBJ2-4; 8 positions match TRBD2. The CDR3 is 13 residues long. CDR1 is LGHDT and CDR2 is YNNKEL in the germline V gene (reference sequence). V was clipped by 1 base and J by 16 bases; unmatched bases: 9. The DNA for the CDR3 is TGTGCCAGCAGCCAAGGGCTCTCGGGGGGGCCCTACTTC. Its translation: CASSQGLSGGPYF.

This clone was seen only once. This sample also contains other DNA sequences that code for the same CDR3. This rearrangement joins TRBV28 to TRBJ2-7; 7 bases line up with TRBD2. V lost 2 bases and J lost 5; bases outside the gene matches: 3. The CDR3 length is 13 residues. Germline values: CDR1 MDHEN, CDR2 SYDVKM. CDR3 nucleotide sequence: TGTGCCAGCAGTTTAGTGGGGGGGAACGAGCAGTACTTC. It translates to CASSLVGGNEQYF.

V and J are TRBV7-2 and TRBJ2-5; 7 nucleotides agree with TRBD2. CDR1 and CDR2 from the germline V gene are SGHTA and FQGNSA. The CDR3 is made up of 15 amino acids. Germline trimming cut 2 bases from V and 6 bases from J; bases unmatched to any gene: 9. This CDR3 is CASSLNFGAGKTQYF. The CDR3 DNA reads as TGTGCCAGCAGCTTAAATTTTGGAGCGGGGAAGACCCAGTACTTC.

The chain carries TRBV7-2 and TRBJ2-7; TRBD2 matches 11 bases. Germline V gene sequence: CDR1 SGHTA, CDR2 FQGNSA. With V trimmed by 5 bases and J by 0 bases, 3 bases remained unmatched. CDR3 length: 15 residues. The CDR3 is CASSPTSGSSYEQYF. CDR3 DNA sequence: TGTGCCAGCAGCCCCACTAGCGGGAGCTCCTACGAGCAGTACTTC.

V gene TRBV18 combines with J gene TRBJ2-5; 9 bases match TRBD1. CDR3 length equals 14 residues. The V and J ends lost 2 bases and 4 bases, in that order; junction bases with no gene match: 2. The germline gives CDR1 KGHSH, CDR2 LQKENI. This CDR3 is CASSPGQGRETQYF. The CDR3 nucleotides are TGTGCCAGCTCACCAGGACAGGGGAGAGAGACCCAGTACTTC.

This rearrangement joins TRBV7-2 to TRBJ2-7; D is perhaps TRBD1 (6 bases). Germline CDR1 SGHTA, CDR2 FQGNSA. The ends were cut back, 2 bases at V and 2 bases at J, with 13 bases in the middle. CDR3 size: 15 residues. For the CDR3, the DNA is TGTGCCAGCAGCTTAAACAGGGCGATCGCCTACGAGCAGTACTTC. Its protein is CASSLNRAIAYEQYF.

The genes are TRBV5-1 and TRBJ2-2; 8 bases line up with TRBD2. With V trimmed by 0 bases and J by 4 bases, 5 bases remained unmatched. The CDR3 consists of 16 residues. Germline CDR1 SGHRS, CDR2 YFSETQ. The CDR3 nucleotides are TGCGCCAGCAGCTTGGCGGGGGGGTCGGCCACCGGGGAGCTGTTTTTT. Protein product: CASSLAGGSATGELFF.

The chain joins TRBV6-4 to TRBJ2-5; D call uncertain. Germline V gene sequence: CDR1 MRHNA, CDR2 SNTAGT. V was trimmed by 7 bases and J by 6 bases, leaving 12 bases between them. The length of the CDR3 is 12 residues. This chain's CDR3 is CASMSRVKTQYF. CDR3 coding DNA: TGTGCCAGCATGAGTCGGGTAAAGACCCAGTACTTC.

The V and J genes are TRBV30 and TRBJ1-5; D may be TRBD1 (6 bases). Per germline, CDR1 GTSNPN and CDR2 SVGIG (reference sequence). The CDR3 extends over 13 amino acids. The V end was cut by 5 bases, the J end by 3 bases, with 11 bases between. The CDR3 sequence: CAWARDTNQPQHF. CDR3 DNA: TGTGCCTGGGCCCGGGACACCAATCAGCCCCAGCATTTT.

This clone was counted a single time. The chain joins TRBV19 to TRBJ2-7; a possible D gene is TRBD2 (6 bases). V lost 7 bases and J 2 bases, leaving 15 bases between the germline ends. The CDR3 length is 14 residues. CDR1 LNHDA and CDR2 SQIVND come from the germline V gene (reference sequence). The CDR3 nucleotides are TGTGCCAGTACCGGGAGAGGTTCCACCTACGAGCAGTACTTC. Translating gives CASTGRGSTYEQYF.

The chain links TRBV18 to TRBJ1-2, with 7 bases lining up with TRBD1. The V gene's germline CDR1 is KGHSH and CDR2 LQKENI. V dropped 3 bases and J dropped 3; count of bases not matched to a gene: 19. The CDR3 has 19 amino acids. The CDR3 sequence: CASSPRHPRQGSWDYGYTF. In nucleotides, the CDR3 is TGTGCCAGCTCACCCCGCCATCCACGACAGGGAAGCTGGGACTATGGCTACACCTTC.

The chain employs TRBV9 and TRBJ2-6, with D uncertain. There are 15 residues in the CDR3. V lost 4 bases and J lost 0, with 8 bases in between. From germline, CDR1 is SGDLS and CDR2 YYNGEE. The CDR3 sequence: CASSLRSSGANVLTF. CDR3 coding DNA: TGTGCCAGCAGCCTCAGAAGCTCTGGGGCCAACGTCCTGACTTTC.

This chain connects TRBV7-2 to TRBJ2-3; D may be TRBD1 (6 bases). This CDR3 has 16 amino acids. Germline values: CDR1 SGHTA, CDR2 FQGNSA. Trimming stripped 1 base from V and 2 bases from J, with 13 bases between. Here the CDR3 reads CASSLGSGQNTDTQYF. The DNA of the CDR3 is TGTGCCAGCAGCTTAGGCTCTGGACAGAACACAGATACGCAGTATTTT.

The chain uses TRBV28 and TRBJ2-3, with D possibly being TRBD1 (5 bases). The CDR3 has 12 residues. Germline V CDR1 and CDR2: MDHEN, SYDVKM. The V end was cut by 5 bases, the J end by 9 bases, with 12 bases between. The chain's CDR3 is CASSPTVATQYF. CDR3 coding DNA: TGTGCCAGCAGTCCGACAGTCGCAACGCAGTATTTT.

The J gene is TRBJ2-1, the V gene TRBV11-3; 9 bases match TRBD2. V shed 3 bases and J 1 base; nucleotides not matched to a gene: 4. This CDR3 region has 16 residues. Per germline, CDR1 SGHNT and CDR2 YENEEA. CDR3 loop: CASSFGSGSSYNEQFF. The CDR3 region has the DNA TGTGCCAGCAGCTTCGGTAGCGGGAGTTCCTACAATGAGCAGTTCTTC.

This clone was counted a single time. The chain employs TRBV11-2 and TRBJ2-7, with TRBD1 identical over 9 bases. Germline V lookup: CDR1 SGHAT, CDR2 FQNNGV. CDR3 length: 15 residues. The ends lost 3 bases at V and 5 bases at J; junction bases unmatched: 8. The CDR3 protein is CASSFLPGQGNEQYF. The CDR3 DNA sequence: TGTGCCAGCAGCTTTTTACCGGGACAGGGAAACGAGCAGTACTTC.

V gene TRBV7-3 combines with J gene TRBJ2-1, with TRBD2 as a possible D gene (7 bases). The germline V and J ends were trimmed by 5 bases and 15 bases, with 20 bases remaining between them. The germline V gene has CDR1 SGHTA and CDR2 FQGTGA. The CDR3 totals 13 residues. The CDR3 DNA sequence: TGTGCCAGCAGCCCGTTTAACGGGGGGCCCATGTTCTTC. Residues: CASSPFNGGPMFF.

The chain links TRBV28 to TRBJ2-7; perhaps TRBD1 as D (5 bases). The germline V gene encodes CDR1 MDHEN and CDR2 SYDVKM. The V end lost 3 bases, the J end lost 6 bases, and 9 bases lay between the germline ends. This CDR3 is built from 12 residues. In DNA, the CDR3 is TGTGCCAGCAGTTTGGCAGGGTCCGAGCAGTACTTC. This codes for CASSLAGSEQYF.

The chain combines TRBV3-1 (or the pseudogene TRBV3-2) with TRBJ2-1; 12 nucleotides align to TRBD2. The V segment lost 1 base and the J segment 9 bases; nucleotides outside the gene matches: 10. The CDR3 runs to 17 residues. CDR1 is LGHDT and CDR2 is YNNKEL in the germline V gene (reference sequence). CDR3 amino acids: CASSQGSLAGGPSEQFF. DNA for the CDR3: TGTGCCAGCAGCCAAGGGTCCCTAGCGGGAGGGCCTAGTGAGCAGTTCTTC.